This is a list of T cell receptor beta chains from one sample in a study of blood T cell repertoires in COVID-19. Sequencing was performed with immunoSEQ multiplex PCR; in TCRdb, only in-frame clones are kept and a portion is missing. The sample holds about 320,000 clones; around 89% are singletons and the top ten take 1.6%. The specimen was peripheral blood. The receptors come from a woman aged 25-40 years with COVID-19, enrolled during active disease. The CDR3 runs from the conserved cysteine through the conserved F or W. The order of the fields is CDR3 length, clone size, J gene, V gene, D gene, CDR3 DNA, CDR3 protein. A D gene is named only where the DNA matches it firmly. Size tells how often a clone was seen (once, few, many) or the class of an expanded clone, and some rows leave it out.

>15|NA|TRBJ1-6|TRBV5-4|NA
TGTGCCAGCAGCCGCGGACAGATTACAAATTCACCCCTCCACTTT
CASSRGQITNSPLHF
>14|NA|TRBJ1-1|TRBV7-2|TRBD1
TGTGCCAGCAGCTCTCGACAGGGGGCCACTGAAGCTTTCTTT
CASSSRQGATEAFF
>14|NA|TRBJ2-5|TRBV5-4|NA
TGTGCCAGCAGCTTGGGCGCCAACCAAGAGACCCAGTACTTC
CASSLGANQETQYF
>11|NA|TRBJ1-2|TRBV20-1|NA
TGCAGTGCTAGACCCAGCTATGGCTACACCTTC
CSARPSYGYTF
>14|once|TRBJ2-1|TRBV7-9|TRBD1
TGTGCCAGCAGCGTGGGACAGGGATACAATGAGCAGTTCTTC
CASSVGQGYNEQFF
>15|NA|TRBJ2-4|TRBV5-8|TRBD2
TGTGCCAGCACCCAATCGGGGGGGGCCAAAAACATTCAGTACTTC
CASTQSGGAKNIQYF
>14|NA|TRBJ1-2|TRBV28|NA
TGTGCCAGCAGTTTTAACAGCCACGGCTATGGCTACACCTTC
CASSFNSHGYGYTF
>17|NA|TRBJ1-6|TRBV5-8|NA
TGTGCCAGCAGCTCGGGTGTAGGGAGCCCTGATAATTCACCCCTCCACTTT
CASSSGVGSPDNSPLHF
>12|NA|TRBJ2-2|TRBV29-1|NA
TGCAGCGTTCCTCAGGGTACCGGGGAGCTGTTTTTT
CSVPQGTGELFF
>15|few|TRBJ1-1|TRBV11-2|TRBD1
TGTGCCAGCAGCTCCCAGACAGGGCTGAACACTGAAGCTTTCTTT
CASSSQTGLNTEAFF
>14|NA|TRBJ1-2|TRBV5-6|TRBD1
TGTGCCAGCAGCTCAGACAGGGTGGGGTATGGCTACACCTTC
CASSSDRVGYGYTF
>15|NA|TRBJ2-2|TRBV5-1|NA
TGCGCCAGCTATGGGGGAGGAGCGAACACCGGGGAGCTGTTTTTT
CASYGGGANTGELFF
>17|NA|TRBJ2-5|TRBV4-2|TRBD2
TGTGCCAGCAGCCAAGATGGACTAGCGGGGCAACAAGAGACCCAGTACTTC
CASSQDGLAGQQETQYF
>15|once|TRBJ2-1|TRBV7-8|TRBD2
TGTGCCAGCAGCTTAGGCGGGGGGAGCTACAATGAGCAGTTCTTC
CASSLGGGSYNEQFF
>15|NA|TRBJ1-5|TRBV2|NA
TGTGCCAGCAGCCCAAGTTGGGGGGGCAATCAGCCCCAGCATTTT
CASSPSWGGNQPQHF
>17|NA|TRBJ2-3|TRBV5-1|TRBD2
TGCGCCAGCAGCCTACGACCCGTCGGGGGGGCAGTTGGCACGCAGTATTTT
CASSLRPVGGAVGTQYF
>16|NA|TRBJ1-6|TRBV18|NA
TGTGCCAGCTCCCCAACCTCAACAGGATATAATTCACCCCTCCACTTT
CASSPTSTGYNSPLHF
>17|NA|TRBJ2-5|TRBV7-9|TRBD1
TGTGCCAGCAGCCCGGGACAGGGATGGAGGGGCCAAGAGACCCAGTACTTC
CASSPGQGWRGQETQYF
>16|NA|TRBJ2-4|TRBV6-1|TRBD2
TGTGCCAGCAGTGGCGGACTAGCTGAGGGCAAAAACATTCAGTACTTC
CASSGGLAEGKNIQYF
>16|NA|TRBJ2-3|TRBV10-3|TRBD2
TGTGCCATCAGTGAACTGACTAGCGGGGGCCTAGATACGCAGTATTTT
CAISELTSGGLDTQYF
>15|NA|TRBJ1-4|TRBV19|TRBD1
TGTGCCAGTAGTATTAGGGGGCGGATTAATGAAAAACTGTTTTTT
CASSIRGRINEKLFF
>16|NA|TRBJ2-2|TRBV28|TRBD1
TGTGCCAGCAGTGGACAGGGGGCGTCCAACACCGGGGAGCTGTTTTTT
CASSGQGASNTGELFF
>13|once|TRBJ1-2|TRBV24-1|NA
TGTGCCACCAGTGGAGAACCTAACTATGGCTACACCTTC
CATSGEPNYGYTF
>16|NA|TRBJ1-3|TRBV18|NA
TGTGCCAGCTCACCTGTGGGGGCCCTCTCTGGAAACACCATATATTTT
CASSPVGALSGNTIYF
>12|NA|TRBJ2-2|TRBV2|NA
TGTGCCAGCTTTCAGTCTACCGGGGAGCTGTTTTTT
CASFQSTGELFF
>15|NA|TRBJ2-1|TRBV7-2|TRBD2
TGTGCCAGCAGCTTAGCAGGACTAGCGCAAGATGAGCAGTTCTTC
CASSLAGLAQDEQFF
>14|NA|TRBJ1-3|TRBV3-1/TRBV3-2|NA
TGTGCCAGCAGCCAAAGGGGAACTGGAAACACCATATATTTT
CASSQRGTGNTIYF
>15|NA|TRBJ2-5|TRBV7-9|NA
TGTGCCAGCAGCTTATGGGGCAGGATCCAAGAGACCCAGTACTTC
CASSLWGRIQETQYF
>14|NA|TRBJ1-2|TRBV2|TRBD1
TGTGCCAGCACCGACGGGACAGGGTCAAGGGGCTACACCTTC
CASTDGTGSRGYTF
>17|NA|TRBJ1-5|TRBV4-1|TRBD1
TGCGCCAGCAGCCAAGATCTAGCCAGGGGGAGGAATCAGCCCCAGCATTTT
CASSQDLARGRNQPQHF
>16|few|TRBJ1-1|TRBV4-3|NA
TGCGCCAGCAGCCAAGATTTGGGGGGAGTGAAGGCTGAAGCTTTCTTT
CASSQDLGGVKAEAFF
>12|NA|TRBJ1-6|TRBV13|NA
TGTGCCAGCAGCTTATTAGATTCACCCCTCCACTTT
CASSLLDSPLHF
>15|once|TRBJ1-3|TRBV7-2|NA
TGTGCCAGCAGCCCGGACATCCGCTCTGGAAACACCATATATTTT
CASSPDIRSGNTIYF
>15|NA|TRBJ1-2|TRBV3-1/TRBV3-2|NA
TGTGCCAGCAGCCCGCAAACCGCAGGGAGGGATGGCTACACCTTC
CASSPQTAGRDGYTF
>16|NA|TRBJ2-6|TRBV5-1|NA
TGCGCCAGCAGCCGCAGGGGAGCCTCTGGGGCCAACGTCCTGACTTTC
CASSRRGASGANVLTF
>11|NA|TRBJ1-2|TRBV20-1|TRBD1
TGCAGCCTCCAACAGGGGAACGGCTACACCTTC
CSLQQGNGYTF
>14|NA|TRBJ2-1|TRBV11-2|NA
TGTGCCAGCAGCAAACCGAAGGGGTACAATGAGCAGTTCTTC
CASSKPKGYNEQFF
>14|NA|TRBJ1-2|TRBV27|NA
TGTGCCAGCAGTCCTACGGGAACCTACTATGGCTACACCTTC
CASSPTGTYYGYTF
>13|NA|TRBJ2-1|TRBV7-2|NA
TGTGCCAGCAGCTTAGCCCCTCCGGGGGAGCAGTTCTTC
CASSLAPPGEQFF
>15|NA|TRBJ1-2|TRBV23-1|NA
TGCGCCAGCACGGACGGTAGACAGAACAATAATGGCTACACCTTC
CASTDGRQNNNGYTF
>13|once|TRBJ1-6|TRBV5-1|NA
TGCGCCAGCAAAGACAGTATTAATTCACCCCTCCACTTT
CASKDSINSPLHF
>15|NA|TRBJ2-1|TRBV11-3|NA
TGTGCCAGCAGCTTAGATTATCAGAGGTCCCGTGAGCAGTTCTTC
CASSLDYQRSREQFF
>14|once|TRBJ1-2|TRBV7-2|NA
TGTGCCAGCAGCTTAGTGGGCAGGGCCCTTGGCTACACCTTC
CASSLVGRALGYTF
>15|NA|TRBJ1-1|TRBV4-2|NA
TGTGCCAGCAGCACTGGGGGCCTAAGGGGCACTGAAGCTTTCTTT
CASSTGGLRGTEAFF
>13|NA|TRBJ2-2|TRBV5-6|NA
TGTGCCAGCAGCCCTAGTAACACCGGGGAGCTGTTTTTT
CASSPSNTGELFF
>12|NA|TRBJ2-1|TRBV19|NA
TGTGCCAGTAGAGGGGGTTGGGGGGAGCAGTTCTTC
CASRGGWGEQFF
>14|NA|TRBJ1-3|TRBV11-2|TRBD1
TGTGCCAGCAGAGGCAGGGGGCGAGAAAACACCATATATTTT
CASRGRGRENTIYF